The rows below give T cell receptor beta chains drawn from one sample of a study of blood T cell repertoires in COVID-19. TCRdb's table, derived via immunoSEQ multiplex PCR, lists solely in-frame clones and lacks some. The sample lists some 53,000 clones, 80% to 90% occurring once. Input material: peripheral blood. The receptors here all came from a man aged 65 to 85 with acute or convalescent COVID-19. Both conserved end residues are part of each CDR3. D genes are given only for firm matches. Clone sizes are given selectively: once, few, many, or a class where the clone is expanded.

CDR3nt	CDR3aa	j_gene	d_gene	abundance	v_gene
TGCAGTGCTAGTAATCCAGGTTCGGAGCGGGAGGCCGAGCAGTACTTC	CSASNPGSEREAEQYF	TRBJ2-7	TRBD2	once	TRBV20-1
TGTGCCAGCAGCGTAGGTCTCAGGACTGTTTCCTACAATGAGCAGTTCTTC	CASSVGLRTVSYNEQFF	TRBJ2-1	.	.	TRBV9
TGTGCCAGCATTGCTGGGGGACTTACGAATGAGCAGTTCTTC	CASIAGGLTNEQFF	TRBJ2-1	.	.	TRBV28
TGTGCCAGCAGCTTACAGGGGGGAGTCGTGAGAGATACGCAGTATTTT	CASSLQGGVVRDTQYF	TRBJ2-3	.	.	TRBV7-2
TGTGCCAGCAGTTTTCAATACGCAGGCGCTAATGAAAAACTGTTTTTT	CASSFQYAGANEKLFF	TRBJ1-4	.	.	TRBV28
TGTGCCAGCAGCTTGAAAAGTATCGGGCTGGGCGGGAATGAGCAGTTCTTC	CASSLKSIGLGGNEQFF	TRBJ2-1	.	.	TRBV5-4
TGTGCCAGCAGCAAACCGCCGGGGAATGAAAAACTGTTTTTT	CASSKPPGNEKLFF	TRBJ1-4	.	.	TRBV6-5
TGTGCCAGCAGCTCATCACTAGCGGGGGGCGGGGAGACCCAGTACTTC	CASSSSLAGGGETQYF	TRBJ2-5	TRBD2	.	TRBV5-4
TGTGCCAGCAGCTGGGAGGGGGACACTGAAGCTTTCTTT	CASSWEGDTEAFF	TRBJ1-1	.	.	TRBV11-2
TGTGCCAGCGGCAGCCCCGGGGGAAGAGAATCCGGGGAGCTGTTTTTT	CASGSPGGRESGELFF	TRBJ2-2	.	few	TRBV9
TGTGCCAGCAGCCAAGCAGCGGAGTCGAACACCGGGGAGCTGTTTTTT	CASSQAAESNTGELFF	TRBJ2-2	.	.	TRBV4-2
TGCAGCGTTGGGGGCAGATTGAACACTGAAGCTTTCTTT	CSVGGRLNTEAFF	TRBJ1-1	.	.	TRBV29-1
TGTGCCAGTAGTATAGGGACAGGGCCGAACATTCAGTACTTC	CASSIGTGPNIQYF	TRBJ2-4	TRBD1	.	TRBV19
TGTGCCAGCAGCTCTAGCGGGGGGGCCACCGGGGAGCTGTTTTTT	CASSSSGGATGELFF	TRBJ2-2	TRBD2	.	TRBV7-8
TGTGCCAGCGGCTCCATCCAGGACAGGCATACAGATACGCAGTATTTT	CASGSIQDRHTDTQYF	TRBJ2-3	TRBD1	.	TRBV7-8
TGTGCCAGCTCACCACCGGGCCACAATGAGCAGTTCTTC	CASSPPGHNEQFF	TRBJ2-1	.	.	TRBV18
TGTGCCAGCAGTTTAAGTCGCGGGGAGCAGTTCTTC	CASSLSRGEQFF	TRBJ2-1	.	once	TRBV28
TGTGCCAGCAGGAACGAAGTAGCGGGCGAGCAGTTCTTC	CASRNEVAGEQFF	TRBJ2-1	TRBD2	.	TRBV2
TGCGCCAGCAGCTCAATGGCGGGCGGCTCTGGAAACACCATATATTTT	CASSSMAGGSGNTIYF	TRBJ1-3	.	.	TRBV5-1
TGCGCCAGCAGCTTAGTGGGTGGGCCCGTTGACTACGAGCAGTACTTC	CASSLVGGPVDYEQYF	TRBJ2-7	.	.	TRBV5-1
TGTGCCAGCAGCGTAGGTATAGCGGGGGGTACAGATACGCAGTATTTT	CASSVGIAGGTDTQYF	TRBJ2-3	TRBD2	.	TRBV9
TGTGCCAGCAGCTTGGGATACTACCAAGAGACCCAGTACTTC	CASSLGYYQETQYF	TRBJ2-5	.	few	TRBV5-4
TGTGCCAGCAGCCCGGGACAGGGGGCCGCTACTGGAAACACCATATATTTT	CASSPGQGAATGNTIYF	TRBJ1-3	TRBD1	.	TRBV5-4
TGTGCCAGCAGCAAAGGTGCCCTCTGCTCACACCGGGACATCGGGAACACTGAAGCTTTCTTT	CASSKGALCSHRDIGNTEAFF	TRBJ1-1	.	.	TRBV21-1
TGCAGTGCTAGTACCCCAGGGGGCTTCGACGAGCAGTACTTC	CSASTPGGFDEQYF	TRBJ2-7	TRBD1	.	TRBV20-1
TGTGCCAGCAGCGGGACCGGGACAGGTAGAAGAGCTTTCTTT	CASSGTGTGRRAFF	TRBJ1-1	TRBD1	.	TRBV9
TGTGCCACCAGTGACCTCAAGACTGATCAAGAGACCCAGTACTTC	CATSDLKTDQETQYF	TRBJ2-5	.	few	TRBV24-1
TGTGCCAGCAATCGACAGGGAAGCAATCAGCCCCAGCATTTT	CASNRQGSNQPQHF	TRBJ1-5	TRBD1	.	TRBV19